Sequencing of this T cell receptor beta chain was carried out in a study of T cells in Graves' hyperthyroidism and ophthalmopathy. The CDR3 sequence is 17 residues long. CDR1 SGDLS and CDR2 YYNGEE come from the germline V gene. V shed 1 base, J shed 0 bases, and the junction held 7 bases outside the gene matches. Overall study results and limits: The authors' 13 V-J model separated ophthalmopathy from stable hyperthyroidism.

This clonotype appeared many times. The target antigen is unknown. TCR beta CDR3 region amplification was performed from RNA transcripts. Researchers ran a first-round RT-PCR on the TCR CDR3 using the HTBI primer set. TCRdb called the multiplex PCR reads again in MiXCR, with one record for every CDR3 protein. The sample consists of fewer than 450,000 distinct CDR3 sequences, 17% of them appearing once. The sequencing sample was made of blood. J is TRBJ2-1 and V is TRBV9; TRBD2 aligns across 7 bases. This sequence originates from a woman between 25 and 40 years old with Graves' hyperthyroidism that later progressed to Graves' ophthalmopathy. The CDR3: CASSVRTGRTSYNEQFF. As DNA, the CDR3 is TGTGCCAGCAGCGTACGAACCGGGAGGACCTCCTACAATGAGCAGTTCTTC.